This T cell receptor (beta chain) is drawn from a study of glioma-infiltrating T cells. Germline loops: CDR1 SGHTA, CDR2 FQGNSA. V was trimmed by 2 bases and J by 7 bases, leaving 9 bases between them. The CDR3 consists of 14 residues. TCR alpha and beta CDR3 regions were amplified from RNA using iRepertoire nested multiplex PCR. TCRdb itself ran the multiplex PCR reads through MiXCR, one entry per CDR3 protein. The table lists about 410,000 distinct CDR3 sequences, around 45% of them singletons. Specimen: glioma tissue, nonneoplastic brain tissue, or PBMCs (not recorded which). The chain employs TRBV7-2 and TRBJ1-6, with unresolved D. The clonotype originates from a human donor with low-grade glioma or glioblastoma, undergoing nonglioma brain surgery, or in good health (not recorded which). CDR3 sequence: CASSLIRSNSPLHF. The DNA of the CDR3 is TGTGCCAGCAGCTTAATACGGTCCAATTCACCCCTCCACTTT.